This record looks at one TCR beta chain sequence and its context. At the DNA level, this CDR3 is encoded by other sequences in the same sample as well. Assay: immunoSEQ multiplex PCR; the TCRdb copy retains only in-frame clones and omits some. The data show 150,000 to 200,000 clones, roughly nine tenths seen once. The data originate from a study of control samples from healthy donors and cancer patients. The CDR3 has 11 amino acids. The V gene's germline CDR1 is LGHDT and CDR2 YNNKEL (reference sequence). Trimming removed 3 bases at V and 3 bases at J, with 3 bases between. The chain is built from TRBV3-1 (or the pseudogene TRBV3-2) and TRBJ2-7; D unresolved. This receptor was taken from a woman aged 30 to 39 in good health. Material: blood. CDR3 coding DNA: TGTGCCAGCAGCCACAGCTACGAGCAGTACTTC. Amino acid sequence: CASSHSYEQYF.